This entry concerns a single T cell receptor beta chain. J was trimmed by 6 bases and V by 0 bases; bases with no gene match: 12. CDR3 length equals 16 residues. Germline V gene data show CDR1 as DFQATT and CDR2 as SNEGSKA (reference sequence). This sample stems from a study of Graves' ophthalmopathy and Graves' hyperthyroidism. Using RNA transcripts, the TCR beta CDR3 regions were amplified. An initial RT-PCR round employing HTBI primers preceded a second-round multiplex PCR. Using its own MiXCR run on the multiplex PCR reads, TCRdb lists one record per CDR3 protein. The sample lists 57,000 or so distinct CDR3 sequences; approximately 47% were seen once. Under 3 months in duration, the ophthalmopathy in affected donors had moderate-to-severe activity, CAS ≥3 and NOSPECS ≥4.

This chain joins TRBV20-1 and TRBJ2-7, with 9 nucleotides matching TRBD2. This sequence originates from an adult woman with Graves' ophthalmopathy. Sequencing input: peripheral blood. The CDR3 DNA reads TGCAGTGCTAGAGATCGGCTAGCGGGGCCGTCCGGCGAGCAGTACTTC. This codes for CSARDRLAGPSGEQYF.